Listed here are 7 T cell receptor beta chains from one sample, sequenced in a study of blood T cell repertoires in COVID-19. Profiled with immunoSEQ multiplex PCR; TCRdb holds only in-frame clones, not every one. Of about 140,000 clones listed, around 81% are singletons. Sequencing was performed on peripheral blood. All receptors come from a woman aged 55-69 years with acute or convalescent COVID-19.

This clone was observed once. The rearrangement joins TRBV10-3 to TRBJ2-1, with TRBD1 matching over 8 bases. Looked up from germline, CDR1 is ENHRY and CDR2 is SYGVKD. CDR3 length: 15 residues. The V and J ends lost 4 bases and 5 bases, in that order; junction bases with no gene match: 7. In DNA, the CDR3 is TGTGCCATCAGTGGGCTGGGACAGGCCGACAATGAGCAGTTCTTC. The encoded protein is CAISGLGQADNEQFF.

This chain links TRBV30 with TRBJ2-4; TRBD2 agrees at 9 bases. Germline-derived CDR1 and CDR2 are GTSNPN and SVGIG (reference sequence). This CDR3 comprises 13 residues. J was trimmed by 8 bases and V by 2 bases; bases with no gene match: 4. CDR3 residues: CAWSSSGRHIQYF. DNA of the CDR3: TGTGCCTGGAGTTCCAGCGGGAGGCACATTCAGTACTTC. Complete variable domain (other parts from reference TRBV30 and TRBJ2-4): SQTIHQWPATLVQPVGSPLSLECTVEGTSNPNLYWYRQAAGRGLQLLFYSVGIGQISSEVPQNLSASRPQDRQFILSSKKLLLSDSGFYLCAWSSSGRHIQYFGAGTRLSVL.

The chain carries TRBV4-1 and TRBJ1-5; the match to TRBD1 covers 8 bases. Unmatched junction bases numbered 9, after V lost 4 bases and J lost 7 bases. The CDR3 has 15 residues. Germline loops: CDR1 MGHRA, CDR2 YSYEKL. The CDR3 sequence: CASSPITGGRQPQHF. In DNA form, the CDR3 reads TGCGCCAGCAGCCCAATAACAGGGGGAAGGCAGCCCCAGCATTTT.

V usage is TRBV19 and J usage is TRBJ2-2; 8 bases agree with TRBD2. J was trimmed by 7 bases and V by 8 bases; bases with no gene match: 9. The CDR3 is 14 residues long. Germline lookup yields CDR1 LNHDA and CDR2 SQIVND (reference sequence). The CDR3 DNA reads TGTGCCAGTCGGCCGGGGACTAGTCTCGGGGAGCTGTTTTTT. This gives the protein CASRPGTSLGELFF.

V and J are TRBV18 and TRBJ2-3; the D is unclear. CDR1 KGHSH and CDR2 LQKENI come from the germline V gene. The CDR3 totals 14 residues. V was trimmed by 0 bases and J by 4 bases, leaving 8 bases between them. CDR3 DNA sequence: TGTGCCAGCTCACCACCGATGAGTGCAGATACGCAGTATTTT. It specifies CASSPPMSADTQYF.

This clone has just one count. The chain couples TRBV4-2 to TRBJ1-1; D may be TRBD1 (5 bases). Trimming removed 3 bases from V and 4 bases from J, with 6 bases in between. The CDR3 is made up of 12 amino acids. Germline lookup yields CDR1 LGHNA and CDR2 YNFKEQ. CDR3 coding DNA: TGTGCCAGCAGCCACGGGGGCACTGAAGCTTTCTTT. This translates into CASSHGGTEAFF.

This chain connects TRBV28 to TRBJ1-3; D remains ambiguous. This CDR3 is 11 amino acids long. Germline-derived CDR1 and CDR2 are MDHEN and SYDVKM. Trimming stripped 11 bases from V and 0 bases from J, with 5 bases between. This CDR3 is CAHSSGNTIYF. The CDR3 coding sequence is TGTGCCCACAGCTCTGGAAACACCATATATTTT.